The present entry profiles one T cell receptor (beta chain) with its context. There is no known antigen for this receptor. Base-call qualities are not available, and no considerably larger clone is one nucleotide away. The instrument was an Illumina HiSeq 2500. Quantitative 5'-RACE with molecular barcodes was used to prepare TCR beta libraries. Under the source paper's analysis protocol: A new computational method based on a probabilistic model of VDJ rearrangement was used to identify disease-linked TCR variants. In-frame beta chains were kept once TCRdb had trimmed the public reads at Q25 with fastp and called clones with MiXCR. Every CDR3 protein is listed once, alongside the most common genes and DNA of its rows. Clone size and V and J calls follow TCRdb, not the original study. Within this sample are over 130,000 distinct CDR3 sequences, with around 43% of them counted one time only. Roughly 15% of the sample comes from the top ten.

Synovial fluid samples were matched to blood samples from the same ankylosing spondylitis patients. The data belong to a study of CD8 T cells in ankylosing spondylitis (dated by TCRdb to about 2017). Background on the whole study: The study profiled T cell receptor beta repertoires in healthy donors and ankylosing spondylitis patients to find disease-linked TCR variants. In total, the full study cohort was made up of some 110 healthy donors and some 26 ankylosing spondylitis patients. Peripheral blood samples were taken, and synovial fluid was additionally collected from ankylosing spondylitis patients. Study-wide conclusions, independent of this receptor: Some motif variants had previously been reported in the synovial fluid and blood of reactive arthritis patients, which suggests shared mechanisms of disease initiation. Significant enrichment of the disease-linked clones was reported in matched synovial fluid samples from ankylosing spondylitis patients. The disease-linked clones had a CD8+ phenotype and were found at relatively low frequencies in peripheral blood. A TCR beta motif made up of eight or nine highly homologous amino acid variants appeared to be characteristic of blood from ankylosing spondylitis patients.

V is reduced by 4 bases and J by 0 bases, leaving a spacing of 15 bases between them. Taken from the germline V gene, the CDR1 and CDR2 loops are KGHDR and SFDVKD. The CDR3 numbers 17 residues from cysteine through phenylalanine. The only DNA kept is the CDR3, 51 bases in frame from the first base. Sequences were obtained from synovial fluid, either unsorted or a sorted T cell fraction (not recorded which). The receptor was isolated from a male donor with ankylosing spondylitis. The chain is encoded by TRBV24-1 joined to TRBJ2-1, and the D gene may be TRBD2, 5 bases matching. In nucleotide form, the sequence is TGTGCCACCAGTGACCCGGACTTTCCAAACTCCTACAATGAGCAGTTCTTC. Its product reads: CATSDPDFPNSYNEQFF.